These 20 T cell receptor beta chains share one sample of origin, sequenced in a study of cytomegalovirus exposure and HLA in healthy donors. 60 Vbeta and 13 Jbeta primers were used in PCR. The data were produced by immunoSEQ multiplex PCR, yet TCRdb's version contains in-frame clones alone and is incomplete. The profile covers more than 90,000 clones, with approximately 85% appearing a single time and about 3.9% taken by the ten largest. Sample: PBMCs. These receptors all stem from a man younger than 40 in good health and CMV-seronegative.

The chain uses TRBV19 and TRBJ1-1; TRBD1 matches at 9 bases. CDR3 length: 12 residues. From germline, CDR1 is LNHDA and CDR2 SQIVND (reference sequence). The junction had 4 bases not matched to a gene; V was cut back by 8 bases and J by 6 bases. The CDR3 sequence: CASQQGAAEAFF. For the CDR3, the DNA is TGTGCCAGTCAACAGGGGGCGGCTGAAGCTTTCTTT.

This chain joins TRBV5-4 and TRBJ2-3; 8 bases match TRBD1. Trimming removed 1 base from V and 4 bases from J; junction bases left unmatched: 8. CDR3 length: 16 residues. Germline CDR1 SGHNT, CDR2 YYREEE (reference sequence). This CDR3 reads CASSLLGQGFPDTQYF. CDR3 bases: TGTGCCAGCAGCTTGCTAGGACAGGGTTTCCCAGATACGCAGTATTTT.

The chain carries TRBV5-4 and TRBJ2-7; TRBD1 might be the D (6 bases). The CDR3 sequence is 14 residues long. Germline-derived CDR1 and CDR2 are SGHNT and YYREEE (reference sequence). Trimming pared 0 bases from V and 6 bases from J, leaving 13 bases between. Here the CDR3 DNA reads TGTGCCAGCAGCTTGGTGGGACAAAGAGGCGAGCAGTACTTC. It translates to CASSLVGQRGEQYF.

The V gene is TRBV6-5, the J gene TRBJ2-3; 8 bases align to TRBD1. V lost 4 bases, J lost 11 bases, and 8 bases stayed unmatched. The CDR3 is 13 residues long. Germline V gives CDR1 MNHEY, CDR2 SVGAGI. The CDR3 sequence is CASSSQDRGRQYF. The DNA of the CDR3 is TGTGCCAGCAGTTCTCAAGACAGGGGAAGGCAGTATTTT.

This clone turned up a few times. This sequence joins TRBV2 and TRBJ1-3; 8 positions match TRBD1. J was trimmed by 3 bases and V by 4 bases; bases with no gene match: 2. CDR3 size: 14 residues. Germline CDR1 SNHLY, CDR2 FYNNEI. In DNA, the CDR3 is TGTGCCAGCAGTGGAGGACAGGGTGGAAACACCATATATTTT. It codes for CASSGGQGGNTIYF.

The V and J genes are TRBV7-9 and TRBJ2-7, with TRBD1 matching over 7 bases. Trimming took 6 bases from V and 4 from J; bases not matched to a gene: 9. From germline, CDR1 is SEHNR and CDR2 FQNEAQ (reference sequence). The CDR3 is 14 amino acids. In DNA form, the CDR3 reads TGTGCCAGCAGGCCAGGGGGTTTGGCGTACGAGCAGTACTTC. It yields the protein CASRPGGLAYEQYF. Based on the CDR3 plus reference TRBV7-9 and TRBJ2-7, the full variable domain is DTGVSQNPRHKITKRGQNVTFRCDPISEHNRLYWYRQTLGQGPEFLTYFQNEAQLEKSRLLSDRFSAERPKGSFSTLEIQRTEQGDSAMYLCASRPGGLAYEQYFGPGTRLTVT.

CDR3 in amino acids: CASSLGTASGQPQHF. The CDR3 DNA follows: TGTGCCAGCAGCTTGGGGACTGCCTCGGGTCAGCCCCAGCATTTT. V is TRBV5-4 and J is TRBJ1-5; D is ambiguous. CDR3 length equals 15 residues. The germline CDR1 and CDR2 sequences are SGHNT and YYREEE (reference sequence). Deletions cut 0 bases from V and 6 bases from J, with 13 bases between.

The CDR3 DNA sequence: TGTGCCAGCAGTGGATCCACCCAACAGGGGGCTCTTGGCTACACCTTC. The encoded protein is CASSGSTQQGALGYTF. The V gene is TRBV25-1, the J gene TRBJ1-2; 9 bases are a match to TRBD1. Germline CDR1 MGHDK, CDR2 SYGVNS. The CDR3 contains 16 residues. Germline trimming cut 4 bases from V and 7 bases from J; bases unmatched to any gene: 13.

The chain recombines TRBV2 with TRBJ2-5; tentatively, D is TRBD2 (6 bases). There are 17 residues in the CDR3. Per the germline V gene, CDR1 is SNHLY and CDR2 is FYNNEI. Trimming took 1 base from V and 1 from J, leaving 16 bases between them. CDR3 in DNA: TGTGCCAGCAGTGAAGGTGGGGGGATATCGTTCCAAGAGACCCAGTACTTC. Its protein product is CASSEGGGISFQETQYF.

Only one count was recorded for this clone. The chain has TRBV9 and TRBJ2-2, with D perhaps TRBD2 (5 bases). The CDR3 totals 14 residues. Germline-derived CDR1 and CDR2 are SGDLS and YYNGEE. Trimming removed 0 bases from V and 8 bases from J, with 11 bases in between. The CDR3 loop is CASSVGLTGGELFF. The CDR3 coding sequence is TGTGCCAGCAGCGTAGGCCTGACGGGGGGGGAGCTGTTTTTT. Drawing the rest from reference TRBV9 and TRBJ2-2, the complete variable domain is DSGVTQTPKHLITATGQRVTLRCSPRSGDLSVYWYQQSLDQGLQFLIQYYNGEERAKGNILERFSAQQFPDLHSELNLSSLELGDSALYFCASSVGLTGGELFFGEGSRLTVL.

This clone has just a few counts. The chain recombines TRBV4-1 with TRBJ1-4; 9 bases line up with TRBD1. The germline V gene encodes CDR1 MGHRA and CDR2 YSYEKL. The CDR3 has 16 residues. V lost 1 base to trimming and J lost 11 bases; unmatched junction nucleotides: 11. The CDR3 DNA is TGCGCCAGCAGCCAAGGACGACAGGGGGTTAATTGGAAACTGTTTTTT. Residues: CASSQGRQGVNWKLFF.

This clone has just one count. V and J are TRBV27 and TRBJ2-5; TRBD2 matches 10 bases. Germline CDR1 MNHEY, CDR2 SMNVEV (reference sequence). This CDR3 comprises 16 residues. Unmatched junction bases numbered 9, after V lost 7 bases and J lost 1 base. This CDR3 is CASMGTSDVSQETQYF. The CDR3 DNA reads as TGTGCCAGCATGGGGACTAGCGACGTATCCCAAGAGACCCAGTACTTC.

The chain employs TRBV4-1 and TRBJ2-2, with TRBD2 matching over 9 bases. The CDR3 length is 16 residues. Trimming removed 1 base from V and 4 bases from J; junction bases left unmatched: 4. The germline gives CDR1 MGHRA, CDR2 YSYEKL. CDR3 protein: CASSQGAGGPTGELFF. CDR3 sequence (DNA): TGCGCCAGCAGCCAAGGGGCGGGAGGGCCCACCGGGGAGCTGTTTTTT.

V and J are TRBV6-5 and TRBJ2-7; 8 positions match TRBD1. V was pared by 5 bases and J by 6 bases, with 3 bases of the junction left unmatched. The CDR3 consists of 12 residues. Germline V CDR1 and CDR2: MNHEY, SVGAGI. As DNA, the CDR3 is TGTGCCAGCAGTACGGACAGGGCCGAGCAGTACTTC. It codes for CASSTDRAEQYF.

The chain links TRBV27 to TRBJ2-5; D is uncertain. CDR3 length: 14 residues. The germline V and J ends were trimmed by 3 bases and 0 bases, with 8 bases remaining between them. Germline V lookup: CDR1 MNHEY, CDR2 SMNVEV (reference sequence). CDR3: CASSFLPHQETQYF. The CDR3 DNA sequence: TGTGCCAGCAGTTTTCTCCCCCACCAAGAGACCCAGTACTTC.

The rearrangement links TRBV7-8 to TRBJ1-5, with D possibly TRBD1 on 5 matching bases. CDR3 size: 15 residues. Deletions cut 1 base from V and 3 bases from J, with 10 bases between. Germline CDR1 and CDR2: SGHVS and FQNEAQ. The chain's CDR3 is CASSLGARANQPQHF. The CDR3 nucleotides are TGTGCCAGCAGCTTAGGTGCCAGGGCCAATCAGCCCCAGCATTTT.

This clone was seen a few times. This chain uses TRBV9 with TRBJ2-5; the match to TRBD2 covers 10 bases. V trimming: 3 bases; J trimming: 3 bases; junction bases outside the gene matches: 8. CDR3 size: 16 residues. Looked up from germline, CDR1 is SGDLS and CDR2 is YYNGEE. CDR3 sequence (DNA): TGTGCCAGCAGCGAGGATAGCGGGGGGATGAAAGAGACCCAGTACTTC. Its protein product is CASSEDSGGMKETQYF.

The rearrangement uses TRBV7-2 and TRBJ1-5; the D is unclear. Germline V gene data show CDR1 as SGHTA and CDR2 as FQGNSA. V was clipped by 1 base and J by 0 bases, with 10 bases between them. The CDR3 has 16 amino acids. The CDR3 sequence: CASSLVGSYSNQPQHF. In nucleotides, the CDR3 is TGTGCCAGCAGCTTAGTTGGGAGTTATAGCAATCAGCCCCAGCATTTT.

V usage is TRBV4-1 and J usage is TRBJ2-5; TRBD1 agrees at 9 bases. The CDR3 consists of 15 residues. In germline, CDR1 is MGHRA, CDR2 YSYEKL. V lost 1 base to trimming and J lost 4 bases; unmatched junction nucleotides: 4. CDR3 residues: CASSQGRDRAETQYF. The CDR3 nucleotides are TGCGCCAGCAGCCAAGGAAGGGACAGGGCAGAGACCCAGTACTTC.

On this clone: Other DNA sequences in the sample encode the same CDR3. The rearrangement joins TRBV28 to TRBJ1-5; 7 bases match TRBD1. Losses at the gene ends were 6 bases for V and 0 bases for J; bases not matched to a gene: 5. CDR1 MDHEN and CDR2 SYDVKM come from the germline V gene. The CDR3 is 15 amino acids. CDR3 loop: CASRLRGYSNQPQHF. In DNA form, the CDR3 reads TGTGCCAGCAGACTCAGGGGGTATAGCAATCAGCCCCAGCATTTT.